Here is one T cell receptor (beta chain) with its context. The data were taken from a study of OX40 agonist ivuxolimab in advanced cancers. Study details: The dose-escalation group included hepatocellular carcinoma, melanoma, renal cell carcinoma and head and neck cancer.

The table came from immunoSEQ multiplex PCR; TCRdb's copy has only in-frame clones and leaves some out. There are roughly 56,000 clones in the sample; 84% occur only once, and about 4.5% lies in the top ten. Germline lookup yields CDR1 SGHDT and CDR2 YYEEEE. The CDR3 runs 11 residues. With 0 bases removed from V and 10 bases from J, the gap between germline ends came to 5 bases. Patients were ineligible given autoimmune disease history or systemic immunosuppression. The source was CD4+ or CD8+ T cells sorted from blood, collected in a trial of the OX40 agonist ivuxolimab. The origin of this receptor is an adult with an advanced solid tumor such as melanoma, head and neck, liver or kidney cancer. The chain joins TRBV5-6 to TRBJ2-1; D is unclear. As DNA, the CDR3 is TGTGCCAGCAGCTTGGGTCGCGAGCAGTTCTTC. Translated, it gives CASSLGREQFF.